This T cell receptor beta chain was found in a study of PD-L1 blockade in urothelial cancer. Study-wide background: Patients' atezolizumab regimen, 1,200 mg intravenously every 3 weeks, began in 2014. Peripheral blood specimens exhibited a median yield of approximately 150,000 T cells.

For this clone: Its antigen is as yet unknown.

Germline V gene lookup returns CDR1 SGHDT and CDR2 YYEEEE. This CDR3 is 15 amino acids long. With 0 bases clipped from V and 3 bases from J, the junction kept 2 bases outside the gene matches. General observations from the study: Pretreatment peripheral blood TCR clonality that fell below the median predicted better survival among the patients studied.

Time point meaning: pretreatment peripheral blood. Anywhere from 1 to 8 samples came from each patient, spanning pretreatment and on-treatment. The protocol was immunoSEQ multiplex PCR, while the TCRdb copy is restricted to in-frame clones and leaves out a portion. The sample contains roughly 49,000 clones, 70% to 90% of which appear only once. This sequence originates from a man aged 55-75 years with urothelial cancer. The chain combines TRBV5-6 with TRBJ2-2; 7 positions match TRBD1. The input for sequencing was PBMCs, taken around atezolizumab (anti-PD-L1) treatment. The CDR3 region has the DNA TGTGCCAGCAGCTTGGTTCAGGGGGACACCGGGGAGCTGTTTTTT. This sequence encodes CASSLVQGDTGELFF.